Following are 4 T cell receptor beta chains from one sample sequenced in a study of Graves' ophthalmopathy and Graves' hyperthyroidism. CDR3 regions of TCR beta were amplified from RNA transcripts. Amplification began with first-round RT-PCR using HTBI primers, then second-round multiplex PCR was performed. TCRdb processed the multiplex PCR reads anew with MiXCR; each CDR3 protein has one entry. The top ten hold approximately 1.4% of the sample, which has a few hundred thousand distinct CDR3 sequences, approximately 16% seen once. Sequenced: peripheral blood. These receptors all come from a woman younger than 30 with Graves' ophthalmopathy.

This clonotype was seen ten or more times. As DNA, the CDR3 is TGTGCCACCAGGCTGGGGGACATGAACACCGGGGAGCTGTTTTTT. Its translation is CATRLGDMNTGELFF. The chain carries TRBV15 and TRBJ2-2; D is perhaps TRBD1 (6 bases). CDR1 and CDR2 from the germline V gene are LNHNV and YYDKDF (reference sequence). Trimming removed 6 bases at V and 1 base at J, with 12 bases between. The CDR3 length is 15 residues.

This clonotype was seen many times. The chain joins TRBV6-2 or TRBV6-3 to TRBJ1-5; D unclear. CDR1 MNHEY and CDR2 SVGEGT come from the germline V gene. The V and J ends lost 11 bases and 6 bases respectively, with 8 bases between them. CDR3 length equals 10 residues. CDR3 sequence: CAHNAQPQHF. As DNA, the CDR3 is TGTGCCCACAACGCTCAGCCCCAGCATTTT.

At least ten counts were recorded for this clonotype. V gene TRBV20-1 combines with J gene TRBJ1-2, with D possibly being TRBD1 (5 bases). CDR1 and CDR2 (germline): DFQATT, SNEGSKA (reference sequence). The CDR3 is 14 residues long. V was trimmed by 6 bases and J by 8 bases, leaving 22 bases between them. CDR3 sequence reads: CSALFTGTERGYTF. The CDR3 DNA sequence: TGCAGTGCACTCTTCACCGGGACGGAGAGAGGCTACACCTTC.

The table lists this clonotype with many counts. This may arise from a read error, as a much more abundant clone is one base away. The CDR3 protein is CASSLFGDEQYF. The CDR3 DNA follows: TGTGCCAGCAGTTTATTCGGGGACGAGCAGTACTTC. V usage is TRBV12-3 or TRBV12-4 and J usage is TRBJ2-7, with TRBD2 as a possible D gene (5 bases). The V end lost 2 bases, the J end lost 5 bases, and 7 bases lay between the germline ends. The CDR3 sequence is 12 residues long.